This is a list of T cell receptor beta chains from one sample in a study of blood T cell repertoires in COVID-19. Only in-frame clones appear in the TCRdb table, and some are missing; sequencing was by immunoSEQ multiplex PCR. The data contain some 97,000 clones, approximately 88% of them seen just once; the ten biggest clones take up about 6.5%. Sequencing was done on a sample of peripheral blood. These receptors came from a woman aged 60-70 years with acute or convalescent COVID-19. The CDR3 runs from the conserved cysteine through the conserved F or W. Each record gives: J gene, D gene, V gene, clone size, CDR3 DNA, CDR3 protein. The D gene is left open where the match is weak. The size field is filled for only some rows; it gives once, few, many or a size class.

>TRBJ2-7|.|TRBV6-4|.
TGTGCCAGCAGTGATACAGGTGCGCGTTGGGAGCAGTACTTC
CASSDTGARWEQYF
>TRBJ2-1|.|TRBV3-1/TRBV3-2|.
TGTGCCAGCAGCCAAGAGGAGGCGAATGAGCAGTTCTTC
CASSQEEANEQFF
>TRBJ2-1|TRBD2|TRBV4-1|.
TGCGCCAGCAGCGATGGACTAGCGGGAGACCCCTACAATGAGCAGTTCTTC
CASSDGLAGDPYNEQFF
>TRBJ2-1|.|TRBV19|.
TGTGCCAGTAGTATGGGGAGGAAACCCTACAATGAGCAGTTCTTC
CASSMGRKPYNEQFF
>TRBJ1-1|.|TRBV7-2|.
TGTGCCAGCAGCTGGAGTATGAACACTGAAGCTTTCTTT
CASSWSMNTEAFF
>TRBJ2-7|TRBD1|TRBV28|.
TGTGCCAGCAATCCCCCCGGGACAGCCTTTTACGAGCAGTACTTC
CASNPPGTAFYEQYF
>TRBJ1-5|TRBD1|TRBV6-5|.
TGTGCCAGCACCACAGGGGTTGGAGGACAGCCCCAGCATTTT
CASTTGVGGQPQHF
>TRBJ1-2|.|TRBV19|.
TGTGCCAGTAGTATCGGTTCTAACTATGGCTACACCTTC
CASSIGSNYGYTF
>TRBJ2-1|TRBD2|TRBV15|.
TGTGCCACCAGCAGGCGGACTAGCACCTACAATGAGCAGTTCTTC
CATSRRTSTYNEQFF
>TRBJ2-1|TRBD2|TRBV11-3|.
TGTGCCAGCAGCACCGGTCTAGCGGGAGACCACAATGAGCAGTTCTTC
CASSTGLAGDHNEQFF
>TRBJ2-5|.|TRBV5-6|.
TGTGCCAGCAGCACGGCCCTAGCTACTGCAGGGACCCAGTACTTC
CASSTALATAGTQYF
>TRBJ1-2|.|TRBV19|once
TGTGCCAGTAGTATAAATACGGGTGGCTACACCTTC
CASSINTGGYTF
>TRBJ2-5|TRBD2|TRBV4-1|.
TGCGCCAGCAGCCAAGTGGGAGCGGGAGGGCCCGGGGAGACCCAGTACTTC
CASSQVGAGGPGETQYF
>TRBJ1-1|.|TRBV5-4|.
TGTGCCAGCAGCTTGGGCGGCGGGGGGACTGAAGCTTTCTTT
CASSLGGGGTEAFF
>TRBJ2-5|TRBD1|TRBV6-6|few
TGTGCCAGCACCGACAGGGGGGAGACCCAGTACTTC
CASTDRGETQYF
>TRBJ1-4|TRBD1|TRBV30|.
TGTGCCTGGAAGGCGGGACAGGGGGAAAAACTGTTTTTT
CAWKAGQGEKLFF